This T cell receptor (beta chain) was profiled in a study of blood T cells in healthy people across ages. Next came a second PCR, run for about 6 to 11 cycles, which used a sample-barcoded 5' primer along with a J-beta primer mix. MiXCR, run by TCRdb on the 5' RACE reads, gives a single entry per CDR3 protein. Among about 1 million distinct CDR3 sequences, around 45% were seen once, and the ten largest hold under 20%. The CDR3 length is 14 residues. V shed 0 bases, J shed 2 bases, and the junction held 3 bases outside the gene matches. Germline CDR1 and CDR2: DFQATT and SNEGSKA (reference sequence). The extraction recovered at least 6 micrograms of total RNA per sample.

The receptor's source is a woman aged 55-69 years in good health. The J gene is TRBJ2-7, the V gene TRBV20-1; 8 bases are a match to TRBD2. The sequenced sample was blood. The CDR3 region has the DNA TGCAGTGCTAGAGAAAACGGGAGGGCCTACGAGCAGTACTTC. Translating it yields CSARENGRAYEQYF.